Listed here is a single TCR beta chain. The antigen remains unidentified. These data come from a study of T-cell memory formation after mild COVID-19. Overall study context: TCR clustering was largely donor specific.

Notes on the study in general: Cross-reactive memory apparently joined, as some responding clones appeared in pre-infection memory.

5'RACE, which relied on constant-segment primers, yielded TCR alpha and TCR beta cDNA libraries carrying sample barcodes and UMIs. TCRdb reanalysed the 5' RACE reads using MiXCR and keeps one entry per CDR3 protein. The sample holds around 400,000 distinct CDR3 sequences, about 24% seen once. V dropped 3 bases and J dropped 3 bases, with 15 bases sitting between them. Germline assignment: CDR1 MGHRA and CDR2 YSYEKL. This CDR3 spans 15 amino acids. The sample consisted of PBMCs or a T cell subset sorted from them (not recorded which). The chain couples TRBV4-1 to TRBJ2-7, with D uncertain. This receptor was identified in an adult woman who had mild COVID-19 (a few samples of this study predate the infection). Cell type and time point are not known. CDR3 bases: TGCGCCAGCAGCCACCCGGCCCGGGCCGTCTACGAGCAGTACTTC. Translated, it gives CASSHPARAVYEQYF.